These 21 T cell receptor beta chains originate from one sample sequenced in a study of control samples from healthy donors and cancer patients. Generated by immunoSEQ multiplex PCR, the TCRdb table keeps only in-frame clones and is missing some. Of 150,000 to 200,000 clones in the sample, approximately 93% were seen once. The sequenced sample consisted of blood. Receptors originate from a woman in her 40s in good health.

The V call is TRBV10-3, the J call TRBJ2-5; 13 positions match TRBD2. J lost 2 bases, V lost 10 bases, and 10 bases had no gene match. Germline V gene lookup returns CDR1 ENHRY and CDR2 SYGVKD. The CDR3 spans 16 residues. The CDR3 sequence: CATRTSGRGRQETQYF. The DNA of the CDR3 is TGTGCCACCAGGACTAGCGGGAGAGGGAGGCAAGAGACCCAGTACTTC.

This clone was recorded only once. This chain connects TRBV6-5 to TRBJ1-3; 7 bases fit TRBD1. This CDR3 has 16 amino acids. Germline CDR1 MNHEY, CDR2 SVGAGI. With 2 bases clipped from V and 5 bases from J, the junction kept 9 bases outside the gene matches. The CDR3 sequence is CASSYRDDRARNTIYF. CDR3 bases: TGTGCCAGCAGTTACAGGGACGACAGGGCACGAAACACCATATATTTT.

Regarding this clone: Other DNA sequences in this specimen translate into the identical CDR3. The V gene is TRBV7-8, the J gene TRBJ2-7; maybe TRBD1 (6 bases). Germline V CDR1 and CDR2: SGHVS, FQNEAQ. With 5 bases removed from V and 0 bases from J, the gap between germline ends came to 11 bases. This CDR3 has 14 amino acids. The CDR3 here is CASSRDRSSYEQYF. For the CDR3, the DNA is TGTGCCAGCAGCCGAGACAGGTCCTCCTACGAGCAGTACTTC.

The gene calls are TRBV7-6 and TRBJ2-1; TRBD2 matches 11 bases. Germline V gives CDR1 SGHVS, CDR2 FNYEAQ. With 1 base clipped from V and 4 bases from J, the junction kept 12 bases outside the gene matches. The CDR3 contains 19 residues. Here the CDR3 reads CASSLVLAGDTAQYNEQFF. The DNA for the CDR3 is TGTGCCAGCAGCTTAGTACTAGCGGGAGATACGGCACAATACAATGAGCAGTTCTTC.

The rearrangement joins TRBV5-1 to TRBJ1-4; 7 positions agree with TRBD1. In germline, CDR1 is SGHRS, CDR2 YFSETQ. The CDR3 extends over 16 amino acids. J was trimmed by 6 bases and V by 1 base; bases with no gene match: 9. CDR3 sequence (DNA): TGCGCCAGCAGCTTGAGGGACAGAGGCGCCCATGAAAAACTGTTTTTT. Its protein is CASSLRDRGAHEKLFF. The full variable domain, rest sourced from reference TRBV5-1 and TRBJ1-4, is KAGVTQTPRYLIKTRGQQVTLSCSPISGHRSVSWYQQTPGQGLQFLFEYFSETQRNKGNFPGRFSGRQFSNSRSEMNVSTLELGDSALYLCASSLRDRGAHEKLFFGSGTQLSVL.

This clone was seen only once. The CDR3 loop reads CASSWTVNNEQFF. In nucleotides, the CDR3 is TGCGCCAGCAGTTGGACGGTGAACAATGAGCAGTTCTTC. The chain combines TRBV5-1 with TRBJ2-1, with D hard to call. The CDR3 length is 13 residues. Trimming pared 5 bases from V and 5 bases from J, leaving 11 bases between. Germline V gives CDR1 SGHRS, CDR2 YFSETQ.

The chain uses TRBV14 and TRBJ2-5; 9 bases fit TRBD1. The CDR3 totals 13 residues. CDR1 and CDR2 from the germline V gene are SGHDN and FVKESK. Trimming took 5 bases from V and 14 from J; bases not matched to a gene: 12. The CDR3, as DNA: TGTGCCAGCAGCACCCCGATACGGGACAGGGTATACTTC. This codes for CASSTPIRDRVYF.

The rearrangement joins TRBV10-3 to TRBJ1-5; D call uncertain. V was cut by 0 bases and J by 5 bases, with 8 bases left in between. The germline V gene has CDR1 ENHRY and CDR2 SYGVKD. The CDR3 totals 14 residues. CDR3 protein: CAISESSRYQPQHF. The CDR3 DNA reads TGTGCCATCAGTGAGTCGAGCCGGTATCAGCCCCAGCATTTT.

This chain joins TRBV5-8 and TRBJ2-7, with a weak D call TRBD2 (5 bases). There are 15 residues in the CDR3. The V gene's germline CDR1 is SGHTS and CDR2 YDEGEE. V lost 0 bases, J lost 1 base, and 11 bases lay in between. CDR3 protein: CASSLGPSGSYEQYF. The CDR3 bases are TGTGCCAGCAGCTTGGGCCCGAGCGGATCCTACGAGCAGTACTTC. The full variable domain, completed using reference TRBV5-8 and TRBJ2-7, is EAGVTQSPTHLIKTRGQQATLRCSPISGHTSVYWYQQALGLGLQFLLWYDEGEERNRGNFPPRFSGRQFPNYSSELNVNALELEDSALYLCASSLGPSGSYEQYFGPGTRLTVT.

The gene calls are TRBV27 and TRBJ1-6; D is ambiguous. CDR3 length: 14 amino acids. V lost 4 bases and J 3 bases, leaving 7 bases between the germline ends. Germline V gives CDR1 MNHEY, CDR2 SMNVEV (reference sequence). DNA of the CDR3: TGTGCCAGCAGTTATCAGATCTATAATTCACCCCTCCACTTT. It is translated as CASSYQIYNSPLHF.

The gene calls are TRBV29-1 and TRBJ1-2; 8 nucleotides line up with TRBD1. Germline values: CDR1 SQVTM, CDR2 ANQGSEA. This CDR3 spans 13 amino acids. V shed 4 bases, J shed 4 bases, and the junction held 5 bases outside the gene matches. In nucleotides, the CDR3 is TGCAGCGTTGTTCAGGGGGCGTCCTATGGCTACACCTTC. Protein: CSVVQGASYGYTF.

In its sample, this clone was seen once. This rearrangement joins TRBV11-2 to TRBJ2-1; D is possibly TRBD1 or TRBD2 (5 bases each). The CDR3 contains 14 residues. V lost 10 bases and J 0 bases, leaving 13 bases between the germline ends. Germline CDR1 reads SGHAT; CDR2 reads FQNNGV. CDR3 nucleotides: TGTGCCACGGGTGGGGGAGCCTCCTACAATGAGCAGTTCTTC. Translation: CATGGGASYNEQFF. The entire variable domain, with the rest obtained from reference TRBV11-2 and TRBJ2-1, is as follows: EAGVAQSPRYKIIEKRQSVAFWCNPISGHATLYWYQQILGQGPKLLIQFQNNGVVDDSQLPKDRFSAERLKGVDSTLKIQPAKLEDSAVYLCATGGGASYNEQFFGPGTRLTVL.

The CDR3 sequence: CASSIRGYGEKLFF. The CDR3 bases are TGTGCCAGTAGTATCCGGGGGTATGGTGAAAAACTGTTTTTT. The rearrangement joins TRBV19 to TRBJ1-4, with D tentatively TRBD1 (5 bases). The V and J ends lost 3 bases and 7 bases respectively, with 12 bases between them. The CDR3 covers 14 residues. Germline V gene data show CDR1 as LNHDA and CDR2 as SQIVND (reference sequence).

The chain recombines TRBV30 with TRBJ1-2; unclear D gene. V was shortened by 3 bases and J by 4 bases, with 12 bases between the two germline ends. Germline CDR1 and CDR2: GTSNPN and SVGIG (reference sequence). The CDR3 sequence is 13 residues long. CDR3 in amino acids: CAWREGPAYGYTF. The CDR3 DNA sequence: TGTGCCTGGAGGGAGGGTCCGGCCTATGGCTACACCTTC.

The V gene is TRBV5-6, the J gene TRBJ2-7; 9 bases are a match to TRBD2. CDR1 is SGHDT and CDR2 is YYEEEE in the germline V gene. The CDR3 has 15 residues. V gave up 7 bases and J gave up 1 base; unmatched junction bases: 9. CDR3 sequence (DNA): TGTGCCAGCGGACCTCTAGCGGGGAAGTCCTACGAGCAGTACTTC. This encodes CASGPLAGKSYEQYF.

The chain recombines TRBV5-5 with TRBJ1-1; D is unclear. CDR3 length: 12 residues. The V gene lost 2 bases and the J gene lost 1 base, with 3 bases spanning the gap. The germline CDR1 and CDR2 sequences are SGHKS and YYEKEE (reference sequence). Written as DNA, the CDR3 is TGTGCCAGCAGCTTTTCGAACACTGAAGCTTTCTTT. Its protein is CASSFSNTEAFF.

The rearrangement uses TRBV11-2 and TRBJ1-2; weak D call: TRBD1 (5 bases). The length of the CDR3 is 16 residues. Germline V CDR1 and CDR2: SGHAT, FQNNGV. V was shortened by 5 bases and J by 0 bases, with 16 bases between the two germline ends. The CDR3 DNA reads TGTGCCAGCAGCCCCCTGTCCGGGGGGGCTAACTATGGCTACACCTTC. Its protein is CASSPLSGGANYGYTF. The variable domain in full, with the rest retrieved from reference TRBV11-2 and TRBJ1-2, is EAGVAQSPRYKIIEKRQSVAFWCNPISGHATLYWYQQILGQGPKLLIQFQNNGVVDDSQLPKDRFSAERLKGVDSTLKIQPAKLEDSAVYLCASSPLSGGANYGYTFGSGTRLTVV.

The gene calls are TRBV11-2 and TRBJ1-1; 8 bases are shared with TRBD1. Germline CDR1 is SGHAT and CDR2 is FQNNGV. V lost 2 bases, J lost 6 bases, and 11 bases stayed unmatched. CDR3 size: 16 residues. The CDR3 protein is CASSLSLRQGFAEAFF. The CDR3 DNA is TGTGCCAGCAGCTTATCTCTCCGACAGGGGTTCGCTGAAGCTTTCTTT.

The rearrangement links TRBV7-2 to TRBJ2-6; 8 positions match TRBD1. The CDR3 consists of 17 residues. Trimming took 2 bases from V and 0 from J; bases not matched to a gene: 3. Germline V gives CDR1 SGHTA, CDR2 FQGNSA. The CDR3 DNA reads as TGTGCCAGCAGCTTATCCCAGGGGGCCTCTGGGGCCAACGTCCTGACTTTC. Its translation: CASSLSQGASGANVLTF.

This clone appeared once. The chain joins TRBV29-1 to TRBJ2-3; TRBD1 is a possible D gene (6 bases). Trimming cost V 0 bases and J 3 bases, with 7 bases left between them. Germline values: CDR1 SQVTM, CDR2 ANQGSEA. The CDR3 length is 13 residues. The CDR3 region is CSVEDTGTDTQYF. The CDR3 DNA follows: TGCAGCGTTGAAGACACAGGGACAGATACGCAGTATTTT.

The gene calls are TRBV7-9 and TRBJ1-2; TRBD1 aligns across 7 bases. Unmatched junction bases numbered 11, after V lost 5 bases and J lost 8 bases. The CDR3 is 14 residues long. Germline CDR1 is SEHNR and CDR2 is FQNEAQ (reference sequence). Written as DNA, the CDR3 is TGTGCCAGCAGCCGACAGGACAGGAGAAAAGGCTACACCTTC. Translation: CASSRQDRRKGYTF.